The 4 T cell receptor beta chains given below trace back to one sample, sequenced in a study of post-analysis software for immune sequencing data (dated by TCRdb to about 2015). For these TCRs, the target antigens are not known. The research as a whole found: Patients showed significantly higher frequencies than controls for a handful of TRBV segments, among them TRBV5-6, TRBV5-1 and TRBV20-1.

The library relied on PCR. TCRdb records Illumina HiSeq 2500 as the sequencer. Unique molecular identifiers were incorporated into TCR beta cDNA libraries to reduce PCR and sequencing biases. Using fastp at Q25 and MiXCR, TCRdb reprocessed the public reads and kept productive beta chains. Under each unique CDR3 protein, matching rows form one entry showing the most common genes and DNA. The sample profile shows hundreds of thousands of distinct CDR3 sequences; 25% to 30% of them were found once. 0.55% to 0.65% of the sample is in the top ten clones. Sequencing was done on a sample of blood. These receptors all stem from a girl under 18 with multiple sclerosis.

The chain has TRBV20-1 and TRBJ1-1; D might be TRBD1 (5 bases). The germline CDR1 and CDR2 sequences are DFQATT and SNEGSKA (reference sequence). The CDR3 covers 12 residues. Between the trimmed V and J ends, which lost 5 bases and 10 bases, there was a span of 17 bases. The CDR3, as DNA: TGCAGTGCTCGTAGCAGGGCCCTGATAGCTTTCTTT. This gives the protein CSARSRALIAFF.

The J gene is TRBJ1-2, the V gene TRBV12-3 or TRBV12-4, with D maybe TRBD1 (5 bases). This CDR3 is built from 14 residues. Trimming removed 2 bases at V and 7 bases at J, with 14 bases between. The DNA of the CDR3 is TGTGCCAGCAGTTTAACTGCTGGGGGGGGTGGCTACACCTTC. It specifies CASSLTAGGGGYTF.

This clonotype was seen more than once but under ten times. The rearrangement uses TRBV7-2 and TRBJ2-5, with D perhaps matching TRBD1 or TRBD2 (5 bases each). CDR3 length: 14 amino acids. Per the germline V gene, CDR1 is SGHTA and CDR2 is FQGNSA. V was pared by 4 bases and J by 2 bases, with 11 bases between. CDR3 amino acids: CASSWTRDQETQYF. CDR3 bases: TGTGCCAGCAGCTGGACACGGGATCAAGAGACCCAGTACTTC. The variable domain in full, with the rest retrieved from reference TRBV7-2 and TRBJ2-5, is GAGVSQSPSNKVTEKGKDVELRCDPISGHTALYWYRQSLGQGLEFLIYFQGNSAPDKSGLPSDRFSAERTGGSVSTLTIQRTQQEDSAVYLCASSWTRDQETQYFGPGTRLLVL.

The J gene is TRBJ2-1, the V gene TRBV6-2 or TRBV6-3; D call uncertain. CDR1 is MNHEY and CDR2 is SVGEGT in the germline V gene. This CDR3 contains 16 residues. Trimming removed 5 bases at V and 1 base at J, with 15 bases between. The chain's CDR3 is CASSDLGISSYNEQFF. The DNA for the CDR3 is TGTGCCAGCAGTGATCTAGGGATTTCGTCCTACAATGAGCAGTTCTTC.